This T cell receptor (beta chain) was documented in a study of blood T cell repertoires in COVID-19. The wider study: COVID-19 samples from acute and convalescent phases originated in the United States, Italy and Spain. The cDNA or gDNA used as material had been derived from T cells, B-cell-depleted T cells, or PBMCs.

Those enrolled in Seattle joined during active infection and were followed longitudinally afterward. With 6 bases removed from V and 4 bases from J, the gap between germline ends came to 18 bases. CDR3 size: 16 residues. CDR1 SGHNT and CDR2 YENEEA come from the germline V gene. The authors' processing: Nucleated cell counts were estimated from reference gene primer amplification. Repertoires were generated with immunoSEQ multiplex PCR, while TCRdb's copy carries only in-frame clones and drops some. V and J calls plus clone size are reproduced from that table; the DNA served to infer D and trimming. The sample has some 260,000 clones, about 87% seen once.

This chain connects TRBV11-3 to TRBJ2-2; D perhaps matches TRBD2 (6 bases). The sequence was collected from an older woman with COVID-19, enrolled during active disease. Sequenced: peripheral blood. CDR3 coding DNA: TGTGCCAGCAGTGTCACCTCGGGGGAGCCCACCGGGGAGCTGTTTTTT. This encodes CASSVTSGEPTGELFF.